These T cell receptor beta chains were read from a single sample in a study of regulatory T cells in long-lasting Graves disease. TCRdb ran MiXCR on the multiplex PCR reads and lists one entry per CDR3 protein. The data show 420,000 or so distinct CDR3 sequences, with 23% seen just once and about a quarter held by the top ten. This specimen was peripheral blood mononuclear cells (PBMCs), taken when the disease was refractory, from a patient treated with antithyroid drugs. The receptors derive from a female donor with Graves disease. The conserved cysteine and the conserved F or W are not part of the CDR3 here. Each record gives: CDR3 length, V gene, clone size, J gene, CDR3 protein. The size entry is marked missing in some rows and otherwise reads once, few, many or a size class.

>10|TRBV29-1|many|TRBJ1-2
SVATLKGGYT
>12|TRBV27|many|TRBJ2-7
ASSRNTGPYEQY
>13|TRBV7-2|few|TRBJ2-7
ASSLEAGGPSEQY
>14|TRBV25-1|.|TRBJ1-4
ASSEALYPINEKLF
>13|TRBV6-2/TRBV6-3|.|TRBJ2-2
ASSEIGAGTGELF
>11|TRBV6-2/TRBV6-3|once|TRBJ2-7
ASSYQTGYEQY
>12|TRBV19|many|TRBJ2-7
ASSISGSSYEQY
>13|TRBV11-1|few|TRBJ1-1
ASSLVWGSPAEAF
>10|TRBV30|few|TRBJ1-2
AWSPGGYGYT
>10|TRBV6-1|few|TRBJ1-1
ASSGGQGRSF
>9|TRBV29-1|.|TRBJ2-7
SVASTYEHY
>13|TRBV7-2|few|TRBJ1-2
ASSLLGQEIYGYT
>13|TRBV20-1|.|TRBJ2-1
SASLLAGANNEQF
>10|TRBV6-5|.|TRBJ2-7
ASSYSRAGRD
>12|TRBV6-1|many|TRBJ1-5
ASSKDRVDQPQH
>11|TRBV19|.|TRBJ1-5
ASSFGDIQPQH
>14|TRBV5-1|.|TRBJ2-3
AGSSLQGVGTDTQY
>14|TRBV7-3|.|TRBJ2-6
ASSYGTGSGANVLT
>13|TRBV11-1|many|TRBJ2-6
ASTKRSSGANVLT
>11|TRBV4-1|.|TRBJ2-7
ASSQDRVYEQY
>13|TRBV19|.|TRBJ2-7
ASSASTGFVEEQY
>9|TRBV12-3/TRBV12-4|few|TRBJ2-4
ASSFGGLAD
>12|TRBV10-3|few|TRBJ2-7
ASIPGQGFNEQY
>12|TRBV12-3/TRBV12-4|many|TRBJ2-7
ASSPAGGTYEQY
>11|TRBV3-1|few|TRBJ1-1
ASSQGFGTEAF
>12|TRBV28|many|TRBJ1-1
ASSLRGATVEAF
>11|TRBV30|many|TRBJ2-7
AYNPGPGVEQY
>11|TRBV18|few|TRBJ1-1
ASSPFSNTEAF
>12|TRBV7-2|few|TRBJ1-5
ASSSQESNQPQH
>15|TRBV28|.|TRBJ2-3
ASSLGHGRASTDTQY
>19|TRBV12-3/TRBV12-4|many|TRBJ2-7
ASSLYGPSGLAGGRPYEQY
>12|TRBV2|.|TRBJ1-2
ASSEPGGAYGYT
>12|TRBV6-1|few|TRBJ2-7
ASSEGLARGEQY
>12|TRBV29-1|few|TRBJ2-7
SVVDRGSVYEQY
>10|TRBV6-1|.|TRBJ1-2
AIRTGKYGYT
>14|TRBV13|many|TRBJ2-7
ASSYQGLAGDYEQY
>13|TRBV19|.|TRBJ1-2
ASSIGPGTGHGYT
>15|TRBV20-1|few|TRBJ1-5
SAEDSANPDPNQPQH
>11|TRBV29-1|few|TRBJ1-1
SVEDRGQTEAF
>11|TRBV20-1|.|TRBJ2-5
SARQGEGETQY
>11|TRBV10-3|.|TRBJ1-2
AISESLRVGYT
>12|TRBV7-2|many|TRBJ1-4
ASIRTGGREKLF
>14|TRBV20-1|many|TRBJ2-5
SATRAARGLWETQY
>10|TRBV7-9|.|TRBJ1-3
ASSDAGNTIY
>13|TRBV11-3|many|TRBJ2-6
ASSDPRAGANVLT
>13|TRBV6-2/TRBV6-3|.|TRBJ2-7
ASSYPGTGIYEQY
>12|TRBV7-9|.|TRBJ2-7
ASSPGGTLYEQY
>13|TRBV5-1|.|TRBJ2-7
ASSASSARGHEQY
>14|TRBV6-9|many|TRBJ2-5
ASSYGASGRQKTQY
>14|TRBV5-1|.|TRBJ1-3
ASSLGPASSGNTIY
>12|TRBV6-1|.|TRBJ2-2
ASTVWVGTGELF
>12|TRBV12-3/TRBV12-4|many|TRBJ2-2
ASSFLTDTGELF
>12|TRBV3-1|.|TRBJ2-7
ASSQRSGTYEQY